The sequence of this T cell receptor beta chain was determined in a study of T cells in Graves' hyperthyroidism and ophthalmopathy. V dropped 6 bases and J dropped 0 bases, with 15 bases sitting between them. CDR3 length: 15 residues. In germline, CDR1 is SEHNR, CDR2 FQNEAQ (reference sequence). General observations from the study: Ophthalmopathy was predicted by the model a median of 6.5 months ahead of onset.

As concerns this clonotype: Its antigen is unidentified.

What was amplified from RNA transcripts were TCR beta CDR3 regions. TCR CDR3 underwent first-round RT-PCR with the HTBI primer set. One entry per CDR3 protein results from TCRdb running MiXCR on the multiplex PCR reads. This table holds about 570,000 distinct CDR3 sequences, 46% found once. The TCR comes from an adult woman with Graves' disease, either hyperthyroidism or ophthalmopathy (not recorded which). The specimen was peripheral blood or thyroid tissue (not recorded which). V is TRBV7-9 and J is TRBJ2-7, with unresolved D. This CDR3 is CASSAPRTDSYEQYF. For the CDR3, the DNA is TGTGCCAGCAGTGCTCCTAGGACGGACTCCTACGAGCAGTACTTC.